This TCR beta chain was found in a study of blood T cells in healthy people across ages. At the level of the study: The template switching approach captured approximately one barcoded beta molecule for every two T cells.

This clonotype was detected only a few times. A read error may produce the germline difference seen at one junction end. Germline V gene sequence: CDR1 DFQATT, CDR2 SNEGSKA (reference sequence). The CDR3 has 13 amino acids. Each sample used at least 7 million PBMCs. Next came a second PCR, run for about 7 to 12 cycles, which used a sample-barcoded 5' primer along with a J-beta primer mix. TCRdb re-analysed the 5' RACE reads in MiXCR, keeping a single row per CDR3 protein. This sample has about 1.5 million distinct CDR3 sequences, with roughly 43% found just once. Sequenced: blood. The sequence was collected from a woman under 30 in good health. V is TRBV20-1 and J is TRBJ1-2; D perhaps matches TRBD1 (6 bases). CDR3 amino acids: CSARGGQGGRDTF. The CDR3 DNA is TGCAGTGCCAGAGGAGGTCAAGGGGGGAGAGACACCTTC.